This TCR beta chain originates from a study of OX40 agonist ivuxolimab in advanced cancers. The study, taken as a whole, reports: Also present in some nonresponders was a low level of normalized T-cell clonal expansion.

Between the trimmed V and J ends, which lost 8 bases and 0 bases, there was a span of 7 bases. From germline, CDR1 is LNHDA and CDR2 SQIVND (reference sequence). The CDR3 loop spans 13 amino acids. Remarks on this clone: What it binds is not known.

Only in-frame clones appear in the TCRdb table, and some are missing; sequencing was by immunoSEQ multiplex PCR. The sample lists roughly 66,000 clones, nearly 90% occurring once. Here the sequenced sample was CD4+ or CD8+ T cells sorted from blood, taken in a trial of the OX40 agonist ivuxolimab. The TCR originated in an adult with an advanced solid tumor such as melanoma, head and neck, liver or kidney cancer. The V call is TRBV19, the J call TRBJ2-2; no clear D. The CDR3 is CASRRANTGELFF. CDR3 sequence (DNA): TGTGCCAGTCGACGCGCGAACACCGGGGAGCTGTTTTTT.